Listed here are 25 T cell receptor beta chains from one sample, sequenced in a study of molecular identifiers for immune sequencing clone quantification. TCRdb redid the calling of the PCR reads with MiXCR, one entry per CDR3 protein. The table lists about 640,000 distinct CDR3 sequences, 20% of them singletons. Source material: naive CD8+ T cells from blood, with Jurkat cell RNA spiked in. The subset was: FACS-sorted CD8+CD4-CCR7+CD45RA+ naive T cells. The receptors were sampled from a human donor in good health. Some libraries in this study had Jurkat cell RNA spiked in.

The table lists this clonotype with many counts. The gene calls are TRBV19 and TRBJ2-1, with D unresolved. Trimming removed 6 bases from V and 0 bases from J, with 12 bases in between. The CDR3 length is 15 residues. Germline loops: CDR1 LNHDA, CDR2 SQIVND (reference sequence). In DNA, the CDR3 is TGTGCCAGTAGCCCCGCCCCCGGCTCCTACAATGAGCAGTTCTTC. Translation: CASSPAPGSYNEQFF.

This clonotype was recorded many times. The CDR3 protein is CASSSGLEIYEQYF. The DNA of the CDR3 is TGTGCCAGCAGCTCGGGACTAGAGATTTACGAGCAGTACTTC. The chain couples TRBV7-9 to TRBJ2-7, with 8 bases identical to TRBD2. Looked up from germline, CDR1 is SEHNR and CDR2 is FQNEAQ (reference sequence). V gave up 4 bases and J gave up 4 bases; unmatched junction bases: 6. This CDR3 contains 14 residues. The variable domain in full, completed from reference TRBV7-9 and TRBJ2-7, reads DTGVSQNPRHKITKRGQNVTFRCDPISEHNRLYWYRQTLGQGPEFLTYFQNEAQLEKSRLLSDRFSAERPKGSFSTLEIQRTEQGDSAMYLCASSSGLEIYEQYFGPGTRLTVT.

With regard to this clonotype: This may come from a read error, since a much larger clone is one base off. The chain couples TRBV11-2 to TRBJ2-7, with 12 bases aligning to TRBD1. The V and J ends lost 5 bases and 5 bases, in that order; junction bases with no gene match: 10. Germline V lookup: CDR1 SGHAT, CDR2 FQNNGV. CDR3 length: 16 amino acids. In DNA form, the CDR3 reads TGTGCCAGCAGCCCTAGGGACAGGGGGCTGATCCACGAGCAGTACTTC. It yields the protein CASSPRDRGLIHEQYF. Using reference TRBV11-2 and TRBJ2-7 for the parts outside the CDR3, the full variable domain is EAGVAQSPRYKIIEKRQSVAFWCNPISGHATLYWYQQILGQGPKLLIQFQNNGVVDDSQLPKDRFSAERLKGVDSTLKIQPAKLEDSAVYLCASSPRDRGLIHEQYFGPGTRLTVT.

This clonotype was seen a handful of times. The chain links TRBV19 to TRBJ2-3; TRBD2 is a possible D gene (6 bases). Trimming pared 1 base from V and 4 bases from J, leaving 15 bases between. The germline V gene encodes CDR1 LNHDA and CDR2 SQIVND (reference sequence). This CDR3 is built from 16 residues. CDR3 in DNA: TGTGCCAGTAGTATAGTTGTGGGAGGATCACCAGATACGCAGTATTTT. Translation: CASSIVVGGSPDTQYF.

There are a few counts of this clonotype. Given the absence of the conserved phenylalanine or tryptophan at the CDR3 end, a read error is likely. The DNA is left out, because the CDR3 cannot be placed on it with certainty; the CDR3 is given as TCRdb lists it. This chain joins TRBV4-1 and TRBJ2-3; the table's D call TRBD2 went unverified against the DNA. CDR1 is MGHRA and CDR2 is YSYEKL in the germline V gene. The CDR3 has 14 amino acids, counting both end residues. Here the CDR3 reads CASSQLIGTSQPYL.

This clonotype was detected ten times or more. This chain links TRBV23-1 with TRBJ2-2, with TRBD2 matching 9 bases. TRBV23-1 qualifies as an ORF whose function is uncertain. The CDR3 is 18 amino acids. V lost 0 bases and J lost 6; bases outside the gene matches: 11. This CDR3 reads CASSQSSLAGLRAGELFF. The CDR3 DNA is TGCGCCAGCAGTCAATCGTCCCTAGCGGGATTGCGAGCCGGGGAGCTGTTTTTT.

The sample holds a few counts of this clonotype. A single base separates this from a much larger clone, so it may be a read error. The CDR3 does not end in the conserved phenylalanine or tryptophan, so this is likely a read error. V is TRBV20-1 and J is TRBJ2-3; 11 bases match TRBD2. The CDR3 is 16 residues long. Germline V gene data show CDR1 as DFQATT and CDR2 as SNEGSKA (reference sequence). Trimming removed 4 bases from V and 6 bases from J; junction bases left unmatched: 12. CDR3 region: CSATQGLADPADTQYL. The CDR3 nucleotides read TGCAGTGCTACCCAGGGACTAGCGGACCCTGCGGATACGCAGTATCTT.

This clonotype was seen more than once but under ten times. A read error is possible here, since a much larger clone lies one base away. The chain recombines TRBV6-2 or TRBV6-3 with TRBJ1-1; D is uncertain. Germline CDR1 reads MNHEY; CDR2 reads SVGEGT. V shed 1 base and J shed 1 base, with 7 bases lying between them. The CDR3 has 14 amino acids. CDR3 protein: CASSYFGKNTEAFF. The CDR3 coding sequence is TGTGCCAGCAGTTACTTTGGGAAGAACACTGAAGCTTTCTTT.

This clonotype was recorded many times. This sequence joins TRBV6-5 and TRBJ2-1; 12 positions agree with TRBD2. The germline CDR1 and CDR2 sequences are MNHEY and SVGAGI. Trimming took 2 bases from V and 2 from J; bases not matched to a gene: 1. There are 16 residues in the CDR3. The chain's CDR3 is CASSYLAGGAYNEQFF. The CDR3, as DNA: TGTGCCAGCAGTTACCTAGCGGGGGGGGCCTACAATGAGCAGTTCTTC.

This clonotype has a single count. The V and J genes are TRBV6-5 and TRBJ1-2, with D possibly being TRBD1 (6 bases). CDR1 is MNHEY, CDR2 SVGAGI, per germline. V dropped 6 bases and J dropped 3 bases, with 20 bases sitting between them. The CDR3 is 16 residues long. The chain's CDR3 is CASRPLNTGYYYGYTF. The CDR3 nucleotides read TGTGCCAGCAGGCCACTCAACACAGGGTATTACTATGGCTACACCTTC.

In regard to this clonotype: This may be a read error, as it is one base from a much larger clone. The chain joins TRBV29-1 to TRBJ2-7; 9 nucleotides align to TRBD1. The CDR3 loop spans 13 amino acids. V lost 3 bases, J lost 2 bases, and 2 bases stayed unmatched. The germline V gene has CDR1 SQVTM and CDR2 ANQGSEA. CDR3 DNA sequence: TGCAGCGTTGATGGGACAGGGACCTACGAGCAGTACTTC. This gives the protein CSVDGTGTYEQYF.

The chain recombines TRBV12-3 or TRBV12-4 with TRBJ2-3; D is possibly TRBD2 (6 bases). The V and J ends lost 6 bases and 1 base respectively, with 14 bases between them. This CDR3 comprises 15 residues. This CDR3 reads CASRPGDSGTDTQYF. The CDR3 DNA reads TGTGCCAGCAGGCCGGGGGACTCTGGCACAGATACGCAGTATTTT.

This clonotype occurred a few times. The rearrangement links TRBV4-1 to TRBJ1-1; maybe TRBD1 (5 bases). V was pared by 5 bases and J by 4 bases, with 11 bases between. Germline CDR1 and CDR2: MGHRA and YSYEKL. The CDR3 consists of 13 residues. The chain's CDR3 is CASSIDSRTEAFF. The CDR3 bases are TGCGCCAGCAGCATTGACAGCCGCACTGAAGCTTTCTTT.

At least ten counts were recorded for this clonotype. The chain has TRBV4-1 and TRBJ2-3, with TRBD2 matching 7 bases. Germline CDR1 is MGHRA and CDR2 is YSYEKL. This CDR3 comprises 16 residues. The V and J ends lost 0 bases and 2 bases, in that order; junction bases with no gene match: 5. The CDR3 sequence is CASSQEGRGFTDTQYF. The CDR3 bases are TGCGCCAGCAGCCAAGAAGGGCGGGGGTTCACAGATACGCAGTATTTT.

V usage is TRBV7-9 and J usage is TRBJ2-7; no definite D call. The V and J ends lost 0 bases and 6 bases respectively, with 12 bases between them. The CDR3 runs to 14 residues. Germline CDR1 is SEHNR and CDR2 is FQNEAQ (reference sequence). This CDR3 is CASSLALGIGEQYF. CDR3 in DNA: TGTGCCAGCAGCTTAGCGTTGGGAATCGGCGAGCAGTACTTC.

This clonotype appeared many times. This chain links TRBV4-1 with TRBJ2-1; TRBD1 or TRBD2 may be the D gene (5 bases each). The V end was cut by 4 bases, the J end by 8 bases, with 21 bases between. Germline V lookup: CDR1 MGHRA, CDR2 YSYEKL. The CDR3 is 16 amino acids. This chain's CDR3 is CASSPVGRYKGDEQFF. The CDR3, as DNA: TGCGCCAGCAGCCCCGTGGGACGGTACAAAGGCGATGAGCAGTTCTTC.

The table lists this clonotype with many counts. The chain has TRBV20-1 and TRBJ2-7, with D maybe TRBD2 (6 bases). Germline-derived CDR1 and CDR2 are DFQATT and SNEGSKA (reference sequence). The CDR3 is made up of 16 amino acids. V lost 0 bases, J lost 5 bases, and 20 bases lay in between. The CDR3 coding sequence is TGCAGTGCTAGAGATCTTTCACAGCCGCGGGACCACGAGCAGTACTTC. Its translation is CSARDLSQPRDHEQYF.

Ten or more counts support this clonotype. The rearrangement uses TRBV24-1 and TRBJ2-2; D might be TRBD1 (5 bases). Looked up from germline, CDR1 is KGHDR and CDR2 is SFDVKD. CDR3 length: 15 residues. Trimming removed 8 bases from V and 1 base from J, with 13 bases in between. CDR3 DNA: TGTGCCACCATTAGAATAGGACAGAACACCGGGGAGCTGTTTTTT. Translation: CATIRIGQNTGELFF.

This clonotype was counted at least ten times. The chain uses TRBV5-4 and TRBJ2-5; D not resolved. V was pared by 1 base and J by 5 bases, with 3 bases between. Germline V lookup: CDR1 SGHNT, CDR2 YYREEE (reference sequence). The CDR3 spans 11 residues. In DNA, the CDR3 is TGTGCCAGCAGCTTGATGGAGACCCAGTACTTC. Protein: CASSLMETQYF.

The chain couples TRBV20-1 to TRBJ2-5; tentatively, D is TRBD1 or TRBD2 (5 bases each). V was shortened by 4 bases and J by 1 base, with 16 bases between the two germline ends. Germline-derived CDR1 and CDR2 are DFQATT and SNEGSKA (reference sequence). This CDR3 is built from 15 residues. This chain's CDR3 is CSATFIWGSQETQYF. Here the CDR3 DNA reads TGCAGTGCTACGTTTATTTGGGGGTCCCAAGAGACCCAGTACTTC.

CDR3 sequence (DNA): TGTGCCAGCAAAGAACTATACAATGAGCAGTTCTTC. Amino acids: CASKELYNEQFF. V usage is TRBV12-3 or TRBV12-4 and J usage is TRBJ2-1; no clear D. The CDR3 runs to 12 residues. The V and J ends lost 7 bases and 4 bases respectively, with 8 bases between them.

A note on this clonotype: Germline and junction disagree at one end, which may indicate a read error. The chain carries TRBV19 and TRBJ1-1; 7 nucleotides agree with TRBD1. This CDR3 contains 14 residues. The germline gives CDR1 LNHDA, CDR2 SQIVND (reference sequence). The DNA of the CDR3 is TGTGCCAGTAGTGAGGACAGGAGGAACACTGGAGCTTTCTTT. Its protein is CASSEDRRNTGAFF.

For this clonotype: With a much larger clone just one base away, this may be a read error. CDR3 in amino acids: CRAASGRANEQYF. For the CDR3, the DNA is TGCAGGGCTGCTAGCGGGAGGGCTAACGAGCAGTACTTC. The V call is TRBV20-1, the J call TRBJ2-7; 12 bases fit TRBD2. Per germline, CDR1 DFQATT and CDR2 SNEGSKA (reference sequence). There are 13 residues in the CDR3.

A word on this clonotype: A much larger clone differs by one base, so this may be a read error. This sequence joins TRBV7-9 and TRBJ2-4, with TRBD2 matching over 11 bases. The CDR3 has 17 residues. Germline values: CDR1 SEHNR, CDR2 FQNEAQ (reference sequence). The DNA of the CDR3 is TGTGCCAGCAGCTTAGCGGCAACTAGCGGGGGAAAAAACATTCAGCACTTC. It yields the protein CASSLAATSGGKNIQHF.

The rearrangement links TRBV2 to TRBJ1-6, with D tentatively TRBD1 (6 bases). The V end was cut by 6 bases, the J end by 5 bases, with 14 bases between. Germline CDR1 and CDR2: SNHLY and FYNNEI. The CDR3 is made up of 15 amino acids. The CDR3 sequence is CASRRLGQDNSPLHF. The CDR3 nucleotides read TGTGCCAGCAGACGCCTGGGACAAGATAATTCACCCCTCCACTTT.